This T cell receptor beta chain was identified in a study of OX40 agonist ivuxolimab in advanced cancers. Using immunoSEQ multiplex PCR, the repertoire was profiled, and TCRdb retains in-frame clones only, with some absent. The sample lists tens of thousands of clones, about nine tenths occurring once. Per germline, CDR1 SGHTA and CDR2 FQGNSA. Trimming stripped 5 bases from V and 0 bases from J, with 11 bases between. This CDR3 has 15 residues. The chain has TRBV7-2 and TRBJ1-3, with a tentative D call TRBD1 (6 bases). The sample in question was CD4+ or CD8+ T cells sorted from blood, obtained in a trial of the OX40 agonist ivuxolimab. The origin of this receptor is an adult with an advanced solid tumor such as melanoma, head and neck, liver or kidney cancer. CDR3 residues: CASSPGHFSGNTIYF. The CDR3 bases are TGTGCCAGCAGCCCGGGACATTTCTCTGGAAACACCATATATTTT.